This paragraph reports one TCR beta chain. Germline CDR1 SGHNT, CDR2 YYREEE (reference sequence). Trimming removed 0 bases from V and 6 bases from J; junction bases left unmatched: 2. This CDR3 spans 16 amino acids. The sample comes from a study of identifying expanded T cells in peripheral blood. Only in-frame clones appear in the TCRdb table, and some are missing; sequencing was by immunoSEQ multiplex PCR. The table records more than 45,000 clones, around 83% of them present only once. This sequence was found in a person between 18 and 69 years old in good health. Sequenced sample: blood. The rearrangement uses TRBV5-4 and TRBJ2-3, with 15 bases that match TRBD2. CDR3 nucleotides: TGTGCCAGCAGCTTGGGCGGACTAGCGGGAGGGGATACGCAGTATTTT. The encoded protein is CASSLGGLAGGDTQYF.